The rows below give T cell receptor beta chains drawn from one sample of a study of CD8 T cells in Susac syndrome. TCRdb re-called the immunoSEQ multiplex PCR reads through MiXCR, storing one row per CDR3 protein. The sample consists of over a thousand distinct CDR3 sequences, roughly 65% of them appearing once. The sample was CD8+ TEMRA cells from PBMCs. The receptors here all came from a human donor with Susac syndrome. CDR3s include the opening cysteine and the closing phenylalanine or tryptophan. The order of the fields is clone size, D gene, V gene, J gene, CDR3 protein, CDR3 DNA. A D gene is named only where the DNA matches it firmly. Some rows mark clone size as missing; the rest say once, few, many or name a class of expanded clone.

NA	NA	TRBV9	TRBJ1-1	CASSIQGGEAFF	TGTGCCAGCAGCATACAGGGTGGTGAAGCTTTCTTT
NA	NA	TRBV14	TRBJ1-2	CASSRGNGVGYTF	TGTGCCAGCAGCCGCGGGAATGGTGTAGGCTACACCTTC
NA	NA	TRBV7-9	TRBJ2-7	CASSFSGLGSYEQYF	TGTGCCAGCAGCTTTTCGGGACTTGGCTCCTACGAGCAGTACTTC
once	NA	TRBV7-3	TRBJ2-7	CASSLDPIPDEQYF	TGTGCCAGCAGCTTAGACCCCATCCCGGACGAGCAGTACTTC
NA	TRBD1	TRBV7-3	TRBJ1-6	CASSSHDQQGMGSPLHF	TGTGCCAGCAGCAGCCATGATCAACAGGGGATGGGTTCACCCCTCCACTTT
NA	NA	TRBV12-3/TRBV12-4	TRBJ2-2	CASSKNNRRFF	TGTGCCAGCAGTAAGAACAACAGAAGGTTTTTT
NA	NA	TRBV24-1	TRBJ2-4	CATSDGLFGAGKNIQYF	TGTGCCACCAGTGATGGATTATTCGGGGCAGGGAAAAACATTCAGTACTTC
NA	NA	TRBV12-3/TRBV12-4	TRBJ2-2	CASSKNSRELFF	TGTGCCAGCAGTAAGAACTCCCGGGAGCTGTTTTTT
NA	NA	TRBV9	TRBJ2-7	CASSPSVSYEHYF	TGTGCCAGCAGCCCGAGCGTATCATACGAGCATTACTTC
NA	TRBD1	TRBV9	TRBJ1-1	CASSDLTGGGMNTEAFF	TGTGCCAGCAGCGACTTGACAGGGGGAGGCATGAACACTGAAGCTTTCTTT
NA	NA	TRBV7-9	TRBJ2-6	CASSLEGRYSHFVANVLTF	TGTGCCAGCAGCTTAGAGGGCAGGTATTCCCACTTTGTGGCCAACGTCCTGACTTTC
NA	NA	TRBV24-1	TRBJ2-4	CATNIQYF	TGTGCCACCAACATTCAGTACTTC
few	NA	TRBV6-1	TRBJ2-7	CASSPTGDPYGEQYF	TGTGCCAGCAGCCCTACCGGGGACCCCTACGGGGAGCAGTACTTC
NA	TRBD2	TRBV9	TRBJ2-1	CASSARGGAYNERFF	TGTGCCAGCAGCGCCCGCGGGGGGGCTTACAATGAGCGTTTCTTC
NA	NA	TRBV30	TRBJ2-4	CAWGFSVLAKNIQYF	TGTGCCTGGGGATTTAGCGTTCTAGCCAAAAACATTCAGTACTTC
NA	NA	TRBV27	TRBJ2-7	CASSFRFSQGQPYEQYF	TGTGCCAGCAGTTTTCGCTTCTCGCAGGGGCAGCCCTACGAGCAGTACTTC
NA	TRBD1	TRBV6-5	TRBJ1-5	CASTGTGGGYQPQHF	TGTGCCAGCACCGGGACAGGGGGCGGGTATCAGCCCCAGCATTTT
once	NA	TRBV5-6	TRBJ2-2	CACRLGVMPKTGELFF	TGTGCCTGCAGGTTGGGGGTAATGCCGAAGACCGGGGAGCTGTTTTTT
NA	NA	TRBV7-9	TRBJ2-7	CASSTRGQGLEQYF	TGTGCCAGCAGCACCCGGGGGCAAGGTCTCGAGCAGTACTTC
NA	NA	TRBV6-5	TRBJ2-7	CASSYSQGGEQYF	TGTGCCAGCAGTTACTCGCAGGGCGGGGAGCAGTACTTC